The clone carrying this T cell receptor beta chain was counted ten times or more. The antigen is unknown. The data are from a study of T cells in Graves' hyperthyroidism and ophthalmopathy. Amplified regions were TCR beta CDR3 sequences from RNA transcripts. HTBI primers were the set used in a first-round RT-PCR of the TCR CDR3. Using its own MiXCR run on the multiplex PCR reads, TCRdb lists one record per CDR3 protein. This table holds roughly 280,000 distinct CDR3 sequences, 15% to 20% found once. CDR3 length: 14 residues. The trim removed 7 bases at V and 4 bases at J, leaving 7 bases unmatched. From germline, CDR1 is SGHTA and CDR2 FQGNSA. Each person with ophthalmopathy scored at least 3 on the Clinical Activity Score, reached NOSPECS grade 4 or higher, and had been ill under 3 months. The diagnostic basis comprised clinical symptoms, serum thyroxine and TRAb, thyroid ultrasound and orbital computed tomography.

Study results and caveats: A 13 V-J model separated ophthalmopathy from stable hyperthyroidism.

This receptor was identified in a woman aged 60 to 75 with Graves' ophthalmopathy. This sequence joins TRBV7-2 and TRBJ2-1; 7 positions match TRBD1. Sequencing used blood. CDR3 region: CASNPGQVYNEQFF. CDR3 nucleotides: TGTGCCAGCAACCCTGGACAGGTATACAATGAGCAGTTCTTC.